This entry is about one TCR beta chain. Its target is not known. The sample belongs to a study of T cells in localized non-small cell lung cancer. Findings of the study overall: Heterogeneity stays possible, as sequencing covered only one tumor region. Appearing in adjacent lung were a median approximately 60 of the top 100 tumor clones. Uninvolved nearby lung showed the greatest T cell clonality, exceeding that found in tumor.

Measured with immunoSEQ multiplex PCR; TCRdb has only the in-frame clones, and not every one. This table has some 6,700 clones, about 15% appearing once. Germline lookup yields CDR1 SGHNT and CDR2 YENEEA. With 1 base removed from V and 2 bases from J, the gap between germline ends came to 6 bases. CDR3 length: 14 residues. This sample comprised normal lung tissue next to the tumor, obtained before any cancer treatment. This receptor was taken from a male donor older than 55 with stage II squamous cell lung carcinoma. The rearrangement uses TRBV11-3 and TRBJ1-3; D is undetermined. The CDR3 nucleotides are TGTGCCAGCAGCTTAGTGGGCCCTGGAAACACCATATATTTT. Its protein product is CASSLVGPGNTIYF.